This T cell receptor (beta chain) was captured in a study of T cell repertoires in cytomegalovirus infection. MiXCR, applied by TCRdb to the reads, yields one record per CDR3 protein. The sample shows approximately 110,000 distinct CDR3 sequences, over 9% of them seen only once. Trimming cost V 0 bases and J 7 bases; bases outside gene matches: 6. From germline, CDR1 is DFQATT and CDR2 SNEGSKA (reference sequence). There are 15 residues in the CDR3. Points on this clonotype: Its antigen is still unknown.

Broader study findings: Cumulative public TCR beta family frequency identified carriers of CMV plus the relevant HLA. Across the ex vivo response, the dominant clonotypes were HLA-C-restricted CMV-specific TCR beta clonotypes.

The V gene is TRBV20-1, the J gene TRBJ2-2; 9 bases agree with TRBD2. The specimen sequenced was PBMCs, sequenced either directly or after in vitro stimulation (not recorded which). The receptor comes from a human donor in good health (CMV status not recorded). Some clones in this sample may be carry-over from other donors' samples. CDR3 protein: CSARDPREGDGELFF. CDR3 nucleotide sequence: TGCAGTGCTAGAGATCCGCGGGAGGGCGACGGGGAGCTGTTTTTT.